This T cell receptor (beta chain) was obtained from a study of OX40 agonist ivuxolimab in advanced cancers. Study background: Dose-escalation patients were diagnosed with hepatocellular carcinoma, melanoma, renal cell cancer or head and neck cancer.

Autoimmune disease history or systemic immunosuppression was exclusionary. General study results and limits: At 0.1-3.0 mg/kg, partial responders had clonal expansion among the lowest observed. Blood T cells, both CD4+ and CD8+, expanded clonally by week 6 at 0.1 to 3.0 mg/kg.

On this clone: The antigen is undetermined.

This CDR3 has 12 amino acids. Germline CDR1 SQVTM, CDR2 ANQGSEA. With 7 bases removed from V and 4 bases from J, the gap between germline ends came to 13 bases. The method was immunoSEQ multiplex PCR; TCRdb's version includes in-frame clones alone and lacks a portion of them. Here the sample spans 50,000 to 65,000 clones, 80% to 90% being singletons. The specimen was CD4+ or CD8+ T cells sorted from blood, collected in a trial of the OX40 agonist ivuxolimab. This clonotype was obtained from an adult with an advanced solid tumor such as melanoma, head and neck, liver or kidney cancer. This chain connects TRBV29-1 to TRBJ1-2; D is possibly TRBD1 (5 bases). CDR3 amino acids: CSAPDKGYGYTF. Written as DNA, the CDR3 is TGCAGCGCACCGGACAAGGGCTATGGCTACACCTTC.